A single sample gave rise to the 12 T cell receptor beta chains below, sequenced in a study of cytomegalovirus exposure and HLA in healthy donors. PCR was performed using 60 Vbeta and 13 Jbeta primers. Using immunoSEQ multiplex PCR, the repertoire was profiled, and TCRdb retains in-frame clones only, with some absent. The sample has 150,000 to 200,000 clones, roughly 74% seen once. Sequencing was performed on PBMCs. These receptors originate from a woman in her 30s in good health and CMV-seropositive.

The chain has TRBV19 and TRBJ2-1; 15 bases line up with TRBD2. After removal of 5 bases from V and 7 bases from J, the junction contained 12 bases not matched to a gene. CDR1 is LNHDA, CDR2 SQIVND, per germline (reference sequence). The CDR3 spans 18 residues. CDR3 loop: CASSFPGLAGGRYNEQFF. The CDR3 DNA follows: TGTGCCAGTAGTTTCCCGGGACTAGCGGGGGGTCGATATAATGAGCAGTTCTTC.

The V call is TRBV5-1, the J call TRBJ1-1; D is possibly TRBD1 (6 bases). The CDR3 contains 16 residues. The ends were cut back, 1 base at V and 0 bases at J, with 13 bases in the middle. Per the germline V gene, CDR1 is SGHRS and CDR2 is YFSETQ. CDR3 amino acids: CASSLRVRGLNTEAFF. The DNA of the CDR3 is TGCGCCAGCAGCTTGAGAGTCAGGGGATTGAACACTGAAGCTTTCTTT.

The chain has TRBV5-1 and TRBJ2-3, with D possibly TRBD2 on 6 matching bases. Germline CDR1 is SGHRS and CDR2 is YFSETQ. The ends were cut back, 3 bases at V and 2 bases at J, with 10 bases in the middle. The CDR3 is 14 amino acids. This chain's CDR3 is CASSYGGYTDTQYF. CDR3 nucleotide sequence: TGCGCCAGCAGCTACGGGGGTTACACAGATACGCAGTATTTT.

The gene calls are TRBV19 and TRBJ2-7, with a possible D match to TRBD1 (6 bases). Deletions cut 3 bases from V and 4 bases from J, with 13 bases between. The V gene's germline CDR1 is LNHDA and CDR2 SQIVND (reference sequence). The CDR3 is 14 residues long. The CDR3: CASSIEAGEYEQYF. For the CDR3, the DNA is TGTGCCAGTAGTATTGAGGCAGGGGAATACGAGCAGTACTTC.

CDR3 residues: CASSLEDEGQPQHF. The CDR3 DNA sequence: TGTGCCAGCAGCTTGGAAGATGAGGGTCAGCCCCAGCATTTT. The rearrangement links TRBV7-9 to TRBJ1-5; no clear D gene. The length of the CDR3 is 14 residues. Trimming stripped 3 bases from V and 6 bases from J, with 12 bases between. The germline V gene has CDR1 SEHNR and CDR2 FQNEAQ (reference sequence).

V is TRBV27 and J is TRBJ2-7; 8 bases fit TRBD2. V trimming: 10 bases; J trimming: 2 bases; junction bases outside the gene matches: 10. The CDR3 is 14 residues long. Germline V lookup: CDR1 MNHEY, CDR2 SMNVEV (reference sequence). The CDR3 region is CAKREGRGTYEQYF. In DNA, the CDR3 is TGTGCCAAACGGGAGGGGAGGGGAACCTACGAGCAGTACTTC.

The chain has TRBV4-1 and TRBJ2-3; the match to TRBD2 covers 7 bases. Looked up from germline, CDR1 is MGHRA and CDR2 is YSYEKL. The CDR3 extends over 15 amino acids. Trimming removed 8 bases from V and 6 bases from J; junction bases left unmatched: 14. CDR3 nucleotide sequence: TGCGCCAGCCGGCTTTATGAGCGGGGTACGGATACGCAGTATTTT. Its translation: CASRLYERGTDTQYF.

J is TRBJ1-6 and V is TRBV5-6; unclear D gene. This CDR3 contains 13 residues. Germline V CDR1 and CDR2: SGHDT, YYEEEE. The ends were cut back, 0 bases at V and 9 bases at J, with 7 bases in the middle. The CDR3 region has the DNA TGTGCCAGCAGCTTGGTACGGAGTTCACCCCTCCACTTT. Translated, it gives CASSLVRSSPLHF.

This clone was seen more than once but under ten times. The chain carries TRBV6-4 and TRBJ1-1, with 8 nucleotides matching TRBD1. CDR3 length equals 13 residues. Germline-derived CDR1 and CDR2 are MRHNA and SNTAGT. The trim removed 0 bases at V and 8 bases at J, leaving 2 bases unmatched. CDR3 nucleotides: TGTGCCAGCAGTGACTCGGGGACAGGAGAAGCTTTCTTT. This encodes CASSDSGTGEAFF.

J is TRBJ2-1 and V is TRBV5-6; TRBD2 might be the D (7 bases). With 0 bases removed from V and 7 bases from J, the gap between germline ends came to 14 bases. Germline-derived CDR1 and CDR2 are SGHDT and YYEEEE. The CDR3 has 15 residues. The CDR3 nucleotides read TGTGCCAGCAGCTTGGAGGGGGGGCCAGGTAATGAGCAGTTCTTC. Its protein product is CASSLEGGPGNEQFF.

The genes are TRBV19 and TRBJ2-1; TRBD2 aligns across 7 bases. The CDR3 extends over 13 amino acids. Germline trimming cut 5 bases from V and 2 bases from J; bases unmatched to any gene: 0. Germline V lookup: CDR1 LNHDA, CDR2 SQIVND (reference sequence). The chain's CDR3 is CASSREAYNEQFF. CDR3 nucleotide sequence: TGTGCCAGTAGTCGGGAGGCCTACAATGAGCAGTTCTTC.

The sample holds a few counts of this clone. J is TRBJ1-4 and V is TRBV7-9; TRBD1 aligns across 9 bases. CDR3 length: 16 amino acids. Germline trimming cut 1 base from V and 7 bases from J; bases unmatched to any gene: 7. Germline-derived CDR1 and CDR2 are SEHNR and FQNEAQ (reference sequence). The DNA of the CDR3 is TGTGCCAGCAGCTTAGACGGGACAGGGATGCGTGAAAAACTGTTTTTT. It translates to CASSLDGTGMREKLFF. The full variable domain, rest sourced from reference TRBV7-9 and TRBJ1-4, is DTGVSQNPRHKITKRGQNVTFRCDPISEHNRLYWYRQTLGQGPEFLTYFQNEAQLEKSRLLSDRFSAERPKGSFSTLEIQRTEQGDSAMYLCASSLDGTGMREKLFFGSGTQLSVL.